These 28 T cell receptor beta chains were sequenced from one sample in a study of identical twins. TCRdb itself ran the 5' RACE reads through MiXCR, one entry per CDR3 protein. This sample carries a few hundred thousand distinct CDR3 sequences, 13% to 15% of them seen once, and the ten largest clones take 0.44%. The data also belong to a second study, concerning yellow fever vaccine responses in identical twins.

The material sequenced was CD4+ T cells sorted from blood. These receptor sequences come from a woman between 18 and 29 years old in good health.

This sequence joins TRBV5-1 and TRBJ2-1; 8 positions agree with TRBD2. V trimming: 4 bases; J trimming: 4 bases; junction bases outside the gene matches: 7. Germline loops: CDR1 SGHRS, CDR2 YFSETQ. The CDR3 runs to 15 residues. In DNA form, the CDR3 reads TGCGCCAGCAGCCCCAAGGCGGGAGGTTACAATGAGCAGTTCTTC. Translated, it gives CASSPKAGGYNEQFF.

This clonotype was counted once. The J gene is TRBJ2-1, the V gene TRBV11-3; 14 bases map to TRBD2. This CDR3 contains 17 residues. With V trimmed by 4 bases and J by 3 bases, 5 bases remained unmatched. The germline V gene has CDR1 SGHNT and CDR2 YENEEA. This chain's CDR3 is CASSSTSGRVGYNEQFF. CDR3 DNA sequence: TGTGCCAGCAGCTCGACTAGCGGGAGGGTCGGCTACAATGAGCAGTTCTTC. Using reference TRBV11-3 and TRBJ2-1 for the parts outside the CDR3, the full variable domain is EAGVVQSPRYKIIEKKQPVAFWCNPISGHNTLYWYLQNLGQGPELLIRYENEEAVDDSQLPKDRFSAERLKGVDSTLKIQPAELGDSAVYLCASSSTSGRVGYNEQFFGPGTRLTVL.

This clonotype has a handful of counts. The chain is built from TRBV6-1 and TRBJ2-2; no clear D gene. Germline V gene sequence: CDR1 MNHNS, CDR2 SASEGT. V was trimmed by 1 base and J by 2 bases, leaving 5 bases between them. This CDR3 region has 14 residues. For the CDR3, the DNA is TGTGCCAGCAGTGAAGGCGCCAACACCGGGGAGCTGTTTTTT. Its translation: CASSEGANTGELFF.

In DNA form, the CDR3 reads TGTGCCAGCAGCTTAGAAGGGACAGCGACCCAGTACTTC. Amino acid sequence: CASSLEGTATQYF. This rearrangement joins TRBV7-9 to TRBJ2-5; 7 bases are shared with TRBD1. Losses at the gene ends were 1 base for V and 7 bases for J; bases not matched to a gene: 3. The CDR3 sequence is 13 residues long. Germline V CDR1 and CDR2: SEHNR, FQNEAQ (reference sequence).

V is TRBV20-1 and J is TRBJ2-3, with 11 bases that match TRBD2. This CDR3 spans 15 amino acids. The V gene end was trimmed by 2 bases and the J gene end by 6 bases; junction bases not matched to a gene: 7. Germline loops: CDR1 DFQATT, CDR2 SNEGSKA (reference sequence). In DNA form, the CDR3 reads TGCAGTGCTAGAACAACTAGCGGGAGACGGGATACGCAGTATTTT. Encoded protein: CSARTTSGRRDTQYF.

The chain carries TRBV2 and TRBJ2-6; D is possibly TRBD2 (5 bases). This CDR3 has 15 amino acids. The germline CDR1 and CDR2 sequences are SNHLY and FYNNEI. V was pared by 6 bases and J by 0 bases, with 9 bases between. This CDR3 is CASSRLASGANVLTF. The CDR3 DNA is TGTGCCAGCAGCCGTCTAGCCTCTGGGGCCAACGTCCTGACTTTC.

This clonotype was seen ten or more times. The chain links TRBV11-1 to TRBJ1-1; D gene ambiguous. CDR1 and CDR2 from the germline V gene are SGHAT and FQDESV (reference sequence). Deletions cut 1 base from V and 0 bases from J, with 18 bases between. The CDR3 spans 18 residues. The CDR3 DNA follows: TGTGCCAGCAGCTTAGGGATTTTGGTGTACGGTATGAACACTGAAGCTTTCTTT. It codes for CASSLGILVYGMNTEAFF.

For this clonotype: A much larger clone lies one base from this, so it may be a read error. This chain connects TRBV6-1 to TRBJ2-1; TRBD2 aligns across 11 bases. The CDR3 sequence is 15 residues long. Germline V gene data show CDR1 as MNHNS and CDR2 as SASEGT. V dropped 3 bases and J dropped 4; count of bases not matched to a gene: 2. DNA for the CDR3: TGTGCCAGCAGTGACATAGCGGGAGGGTACAATGAGCAGTTCTTC. This sequence encodes CASSDIAGGYNEQFF.

This clonotype was picked up a small number of times. This chain links TRBV20-1 with TRBJ2-7, with D perhaps matching TRBD1 (6 bases). Trimming left V 6 bases short and J 3 bases short, with 12 bases between. The length of the CDR3 is 12 residues. In germline, CDR1 is DFQATT, CDR2 SNEGSKA (reference sequence). The CDR3 region is CSANSRGYEQYF. The CDR3 nucleotides read TGCAGTGCAAACTCCAGGGGCTACGAGCAGTACTTC.

This clonotype was counted ten times or more. The chain links TRBV7-9 to TRBJ2-1, with 9 nucleotides matching TRBD2. Germline lookup yields CDR1 SEHNR and CDR2 FQNEAQ (reference sequence). The CDR3 sequence is 14 residues long. V lost 6 bases and J lost 10; bases outside the gene matches: 10. CDR3 in DNA: TGTGCCAGCAGTGGGGGACTAGCTTTTCTGGAGCAGTTCTTC. As protein: CASSGGLAFLEQFF.

The J gene is TRBJ1-5, the V gene TRBV18; 8 bases map to TRBD1. There are 15 residues in the CDR3. In germline, CDR1 is KGHSH, CDR2 LQKENI. Trimming removed 6 bases from V and 6 bases from J; junction bases left unmatched: 10. The CDR3 here is CASSPGQGAIQPQHF. The CDR3 bases are TGTGCCAGCTCTCCGGGGCAGGGGGCTATTCAGCCCCAGCATTTT.

V usage is TRBV5-1 and J usage is TRBJ2-7; TRBD1 is a possible D gene (5 bases). The germline gives CDR1 SGHRS, CDR2 YFSETQ. The V gene lost 4 bases and the J gene lost 0 bases, with 11 bases spanning the gap. This CDR3 contains 14 residues. CDR3 sequence (DNA): TGCGCCAGCAGCACAACACAGGACTCCTACGAGCAGTACTTC. This sequence encodes CASSTTQDSYEQYF.

The rearrangement links TRBV7-2 to TRBJ2-3, with D perhaps TRBD2 (5 bases). V lost 6 bases and J lost 2, with 18 bases in between. CDR1 and CDR2 from the germline V gene are SGHTA and FQGNSA. This CDR3 spans 16 amino acids. CDR3 nucleotides: TGTGCCAGCAGTCCCTTCCCGGGATCATACACAGATACGCAGTATTTT. Translating gives CASSPFPGSYTDTQYF.

A remark on this clonotype: A junction boundary mismatches the germline segment, possibly from a read error. The rearrangement links TRBV12-3 or TRBV12-4 to TRBJ2-1; TRBD2 matches 11 bases. This CDR3 contains 14 residues. CDR3 nucleotides: TGTGCCAGCAGGATAGCGGGAGGGGGCAATGAGCTGTTCTTC. This gives the protein CASRIAGGGNELFF.

This chain's CDR3 is CASSLGQGVSEAFF. The CDR3, as DNA: TGTGCCAGCAGCTTGGGCCAGGGGGTATCTGAAGCTTTCTTT. The rearrangement joins TRBV5-4 to TRBJ1-1; 7 bases align to TRBD1. Germline lookup yields CDR1 SGHNT and CDR2 YYREEE (reference sequence). The CDR3 contains 14 residues. Germline trimming cut 0 bases from V and 6 bases from J; bases unmatched to any gene: 5.

The J gene is TRBJ2-5, the V gene TRBV12-3 or TRBV12-4; D call uncertain. V shed 5 bases and J shed 0 bases, with 13 bases lying between them. This CDR3 has 15 residues. The CDR3 DNA sequence: TGTGCCAGCAGTCCCTCTGGGCCTCACCAAGAGACCCAGTACTTC. Amino acid sequence: CASSPSGPHQETQYF.

The chain joins TRBV9 to TRBJ2-1; D is uncertain. V was trimmed by 0 bases and J by 10 bases, leaving 8 bases between them. Looked up from germline, CDR1 is SGDLS and CDR2 is YYNGEE. The CDR3 sequence is 12 residues long. CDR3 bases: TGTGCCAGCAGCGTAGAGCCTAGGGAGCAGTTCTTC. Its translation: CASSVEPREQFF.

This clonotype was counted ten times or more. The chain is built from TRBV10-3 and TRBJ2-7; tentative D call: TRBD2 (5 bases). CDR3 size: 15 residues. Germline V gene lookup returns CDR1 ENHRY and CDR2 SYGVKD. The V and J ends lost 0 bases and 4 bases respectively, with 13 bases between them. CDR3 bases: TGTGCCATCAGTGAGTCTGGAACCCCGGGGTACGAGCAGTACTTC. The encoded protein is CAISESGTPGYEQYF.

The sample holds many counts of this clonotype. The V call is TRBV6-5, the J call TRBJ1-1; 7 bases fit TRBD1. V lost 5 bases, J lost 6 bases, and 3 bases stayed unmatched. CDR3 length: 12 residues. Germline V gene lookup returns CDR1 MNHEY and CDR2 SVGAGI. The CDR3 DNA reads as TGTGCCAGCAGTCGAGGGACAGCTGAAGCTTTCTTT. Protein: CASSRGTAEAFF.

Ten or more counts support this clonotype. V gene TRBV9 combines with J gene TRBJ2-2, with 14 positions matching TRBD2. This CDR3 has 20 residues. The germline V gene encodes CDR1 SGDLS and CDR2 YYNGEE. V trimming: 4 bases; J trimming: 0 bases; junction bases outside the gene matches: 11. The DNA for the CDR3 is TGTGCCAGCAGCCCCATCCCGGGACTAGCGGGAGCGGCGAACACCGGGGAGCTGTTTTTT. Its protein product is CASSPIPGLAGAANTGELFF.

The chain has TRBV12-3 or TRBV12-4 and TRBJ2-3; the match to TRBD2 covers 15 bases. The V gene end was trimmed by 6 bases and the J gene end by 6 bases; junction bases not matched to a gene: 10. There are 17 residues in the CDR3. The CDR3 loop is CASSPGLAGGGFDTQYF. CDR3 DNA: TGTGCCAGCAGCCCTGGACTAGCGGGAGGGGGTTTTGATACGCAGTATTTT.

This sequence joins TRBV6-5 and TRBJ1-6; TRBD1 is a possible D gene (6 bases). The CDR3 runs to 16 residues. V gave up 4 bases and J gave up 0 bases, with 10 bases separating them. Per the germline V gene, CDR1 is MNHEY and CDR2 is SVGAGI. The DNA for the CDR3 is TGTGCCAGCAGTTCAGGGGAGAGCTCCTATAATTCACCCCTCCACTTT. It yields the protein CASSSGESSYNSPLHF.

This clonotype was observed many times. This chain links TRBV12-3 or TRBV12-4 with TRBJ2-1; D remains unclear. CDR3 length equals 11 residues. Trimming stripped 4 bases from V and 7 bases from J, with 5 bases between. The CDR3 DNA follows: TGTGCCAGCAGTTCCGAGAATGAGCAGTTCTTC. Amino acids: CASSSENEQFF.

The V call is TRBV20-1, the J call TRBJ2-2; no clear D. The ends were cut back, 0 bases at V and 6 bases at J, with 11 bases in the middle. The CDR3 covers 14 residues. From germline, CDR1 is DFQATT and CDR2 SNEGSKA (reference sequence). CDR3 DNA sequence: TGCAGTGCTAGAGATCCGACACGGTCCGGGGAGCTGTTTTTT. Translating gives CSARDPTRSGELFF.

This clonotype has more than one count but fewer than ten. The rearrangement joins TRBV20-1 to TRBJ2-1; 11 bases map to TRBD2. Germline CDR1 DFQATT, CDR2 SNEGSKA (reference sequence). V dropped 6 bases and J dropped 9; count of bases not matched to a gene: 10. This CDR3 has 14 amino acids. The CDR3 spells CSARTSGPYGEQFF. The CDR3 DNA is TGCAGTGCAAGGACTAGCGGGCCCTACGGTGAGCAGTTCTTC.

V and J are TRBV7-9 and TRBJ1-1, with TRBD1 as a possible D gene (5 bases). The CDR3 covers 14 residues. Germline V CDR1 and CDR2: SEHNR, FQNEAQ (reference sequence). The ends were cut back, 9 bases at V and 0 bases at J, with 14 bases in the middle. The CDR3 DNA follows: TGTGCCAGAAGCCAACAGGACCTGAACACTGAAGCTTTCTTT. Amino acids: CARSQQDLNTEAFF.

The chain carries TRBV4-1 and TRBJ2-1, with D possibly matching TRBD2 (6 bases). Deletions cut 4 bases from V and 3 bases from J, with 13 bases between. The CDR3 contains 15 residues. CDR1 is MGHRA and CDR2 is YSYEKL in the germline V gene. The CDR3 is CASSRGTDNYNEQFF. DNA of the CDR3: TGCGCCAGCAGCCGCGGGACGGACAACTACAATGAGCAGTTCTTC.

V usage is TRBV3-1 and J usage is TRBJ2-2; perhaps TRBD2 as D (7 bases). V shed 7 bases and J shed 0 bases, with 12 bases lying between them. Germline CDR1 is LGHDT and CDR2 is YNNKEL (reference sequence). This CDR3 region has 15 residues. The CDR3 bases are TGTGCCAGCACTAGGGGGGGACCGAACACCGGGGAGCTGTTTTTT. Translating it yields CASTRGGPNTGELFF.